One sample yielded the 9 T cell receptor beta chains listed below, sequenced in a study of cytomegalovirus exposure and HLA in healthy donors. The PCR had 60 Vbeta and 13 Jbeta primers. Method: immunoSEQ multiplex PCR; TCRdb's copy keeps in-frame clones and lacks some. The table has 95,000 to 150,000 clones, over 75% seen once. The sample taken for sequencing was PBMCs. All receptors derive from a human donor in good health.

The rearrangement links TRBV6-6 to TRBJ1-3, with D uncertain. The CDR3 runs to 15 residues. Germline CDR1 reads MNHNY; CDR2 reads SVGAGI (reference sequence). Deletions cut 8 bases from V and 0 bases from J, with 14 bases between. For the CDR3, the DNA is TGTGCCAGCTCAGCGATCGCGACCTCTGGAAACACCATATATTTT. Its translation: CASSAIATSGNTIYF.

V usage is TRBV28 and J usage is TRBJ1-2; the match to TRBD1 covers 7 bases. The trim removed 6 bases at V and 8 bases at J, leaving 12 bases unmatched. The germline V gene has CDR1 MDHEN and CDR2 SYDVKM. The CDR3 extends over 14 amino acids. DNA for the CDR3: TGTGCCAGCAGACGAACTGACAGGGTTTGGGGCTACACCTTC. Protein sequence: CASRRTDRVWGYTF.

CDR3 amino acids: CASPGRDRGPGYTF. In nucleotides, the CDR3 is TGTGCCAGCCCTGGTCGGGACAGGGGCCCTGGCTACACCTTC. The gene calls are TRBV2 and TRBJ1-2, with 10 nucleotides matching TRBD1. After removal of 8 bases from V and 7 bases from J, the junction contained 10 bases not matched to a gene. The CDR3 length is 14 residues. From germline, CDR1 is SNHLY and CDR2 FYNNEI. Full variable domain (rest looked up from reference TRBV2 and TRBJ1-2): EPEVTQTPSHQVTQMGQEVILRCVPISNHLYFYWYRQILGQKVEFLVSFYNNEISEKSEIFDDQFSVERPDGSNFTLKIRSTKLEDSAMYFCASPGRDRGPGYTFGSGTRLTVV.

The V call is TRBV2, the J call TRBJ2-7; 9 positions agree with TRBD1. Unmatched junction bases numbered 5, after V lost 4 bases and J lost 4 bases. Germline CDR1 SNHLY, CDR2 FYNNEI. The CDR3 has 14 amino acids. The CDR3 region has the DNA TGTGCCAGCAGTGCAGGGACAGGGAATTACGAGCAGTACTTC. This translates into CASSAGTGNYEQYF.

The chain recombines TRBV10-2 with TRBJ1-1, with a possible D match to TRBD1 (6 bases). This CDR3 has 12 amino acids. Germline V CDR1 and CDR2: WSHSY, SAAADI. Trimming removed 0 bases from V and 10 bases from J, with 9 bases in between. Written as DNA, the CDR3 is TGCGCCAGCAGTGAGTCGGGAGGGGGAGCTTTCTTT. Translated: CASSESGGGAFF.

This clone was found a few times. The chain uses TRBV27 and TRBJ2-1, with D possibly TRBD2 on 5 matching bases. The CDR3 loop spans 14 amino acids. Germline CDR1 and CDR2: MNHEY and SMNVEV (reference sequence). V was pared by 4 bases and J by 5 bases, with 12 bases between. The CDR3 bases are TGTGCCAGCAGTTCTTCTAGCATCCACAATGAGCAGTTCTTC. Its protein product is CASSSSSIHNEQFF.

This clone was detected only a few times. The chain joins TRBV15 to TRBJ1-2; 7 nucleotides match TRBD1. Per germline, CDR1 LNHNV and CDR2 YYDKDF (reference sequence). V lost 0 bases and J lost 0; bases outside the gene matches: 4. CDR3 size: 16 residues. CDR3 sequence (DNA): TGTGCCACCAGCAGAGATTGGGACAGTACTAACTATGGCTACACCTTC. Translating gives CATSRDWDSTNYGYTF.

This sequence joins TRBV6-6 and TRBJ2-7; D might be TRBD2 (6 bases). The germline V gene has CDR1 MNHNY and CDR2 SVGAGI (reference sequence). This CDR3 is built from 15 residues. Trimming removed 2 bases at V and 1 base at J, with 12 bases between. CDR3 sequence reads: CASSYGVGGSYEQYF. As DNA, the CDR3 is TGTGCCAGCAGTTACGGGGTAGGAGGGTCCTACGAGCAGTACTTC.

CDR3 bases: TGTGCCACGGGTCGGCAGGGGAACACTGAAGCTTTCTTT. It specifies CATGRQGNTEAFF. This chain uses TRBV19 with TRBJ1-1; tentatively, D is TRBD1 (5 bases). From germline, CDR1 is LNHDA and CDR2 SQIVND (reference sequence). Trimming shortened V by 10 bases and J by 1 base, and 13 bases separated the two germline ends. The CDR3 runs 13 residues.